Below, 29 T cell receptor beta chains from the same sample are listed, as sequenced in a study of blood T cell repertoires in COVID-19. Assay used: immunoSEQ multiplex PCR; TCRdb lists only in-frame clones, some missing. The sample contains around 300,000 clones, 75% to 90% of which appear only once. The sequenced sample was peripheral blood. The receptors shown here come from a woman between 40 and 55 years old who had recovered from COVID-19.

The chain joins TRBV10-1 to TRBJ2-3, with 13 bases aligning to TRBD2. Germline trimming cut 3 bases from V and 8 bases from J; bases unmatched to any gene: 8. The germline CDR1 and CDR2 sequences are WNHNN and SYGVQD (reference sequence). The CDR3 length is 16 residues. This CDR3 is CASSEELAGGLGTQYF. CDR3 sequence (DNA): TGCGCCAGCAGTGAAGAACTAGCGGGAGGGTTAGGTACGCAGTATTTT.

The chain carries TRBV12-2 and TRBJ2-1; the table's D call TRBD2 went unverified against the DNA. TRBV12-2 corresponds to a pseudogene. The CDR3 length is 16 residues. The CDR3 here is CASRLEPDYIYNEQFF. CDR3 in DNA: TGTGCAAGTCGCTTAGAACCGGACTACATCTACAATGAGCAGTTCTTC.

The chain links TRBV4-1 to TRBJ2-2; perhaps TRBD2 as D (5 bases). The CDR3 is 17 amino acids. The germline CDR1 and CDR2 sequences are MGHRA and YSYEKL. V dropped 1 base and J dropped 4 bases, with 16 bases sitting between them. CDR3 region: CASSQAGLTSTTGELFF. The CDR3 nucleotides are TGCGCCAGCAGCCAAGCTGGACTGACCTCGACCACCGGGGAGCTGTTTTTT.

The rearrangement joins TRBV28 to TRBJ2-7, with D perhaps TRBD2 (6 bases). The CDR3 is made up of 15 amino acids. V was shortened by 4 bases and J by 3 bases, with 16 bases between the two germline ends. Per germline, CDR1 MDHEN and CDR2 SYDVKM. The CDR3 loop reads CASSSNGGAIYEQYF. The CDR3 coding sequence is TGTGCCAGCAGTTCGAACGGCGGGGCCATCTACGAGCAGTACTTC.

V is TRBV5-1 and J is TRBJ2-1; 8 bases are shared with TRBD2. The CDR3 runs 14 residues. V was pared by 7 bases and J by 0 bases, with 3 bases of the junction left unmatched. Per germline, CDR1 SGHRS and CDR2 YFSETQ. In DNA, the CDR3 is TGCGCCAGCCGTACTAGCGGCTCCTACAATGAGCAGTTCTTC. Translated, it gives CASRTSGSYNEQFF.

The chain has TRBV5-8 and TRBJ2-2; 12 bases match TRBD2. This CDR3 has 18 amino acids. The germline gives CDR1 SGHTS, CDR2 YDEGEE. The trim removed 2 bases at V and 4 bases at J, leaving 9 bases unmatched. The CDR3 loop reads CASSLSSGRAGRTGELFF. In nucleotides, the CDR3 is TGTGCCAGCAGCTTATCTAGCGGGAGGGCCGGTCGCACCGGGGAGCTGTTTTTT. Complete variable domain (other parts from reference TRBV5-8 and TRBJ2-2): EAGVTQSPTHLIKTRGQQATLRCSPISGHTSVYWYQQALGLGLQFLLWYDEGEERNRGNFPPRFSGRQFPNYSSELNVNALELEDSALYLCASSLSSGRAGRTGELFFGEGSRLTVL.

Written as DNA, the CDR3 is TGCGCCAGCAGCCCCGCTATCGGCCTAGACGAGCAGTACTTC. Translation gives CASSPAIGLDEQYF. The gene calls are TRBV5-1 and TRBJ2-7; no clear D. The V end was cut by 4 bases, the J end by 5 bases, with 16 bases between. Germline V gene lookup returns CDR1 SGHRS and CDR2 YFSETQ. CDR3 length equals 14 residues.

V and J are TRBV27 and TRBJ2-2; D may be TRBD2 (6 bases). The CDR3 contains 16 residues. Per germline, CDR1 MNHEY and CDR2 SMNVEV (reference sequence). Deletions cut 2 bases from V and 0 bases from J, with 10 bases between. In DNA form, the CDR3 reads TGTGCCAGCAGTTTACTAGCGATGACGAACACCGGGGAGCTGTTTTTT. Protein: CASSLLAMTNTGELFF.

The rearrangement links TRBV9 to TRBJ2-2, with a weak D call TRBD2 (6 bases). The CDR3 has 17 residues. The V end was cut by 0 bases, the J end by 8 bases, with 20 bases between. Germline CDR1 and CDR2: SGDLS and YYNGEE. The CDR3 DNA is TGTGCCAGCAGCGTAGTGGTTAGCGGAAAATTTACTGGGGAGCTGTTTTTT. As protein: CASSVVVSGKFTGELFF.

The chain combines TRBV19 with TRBJ2-7; 10 positions match TRBD1. The CDR3 contains 15 residues. The germline V gene has CDR1 LNHDA and CDR2 SQIVND (reference sequence). V lost 8 bases, J lost 4 bases, and 11 bases stayed unmatched. DNA for the CDR3: TGTGCCAGTCGCCTTCGGACAGGGGGTGGGTACGAGCAGTACTTC. This encodes CASRLRTGGGYEQYF.

The chain links TRBV11-2 to TRBJ2-1; D perhaps matches TRBD2 (6 bases). V lost 1 base and J 0 bases, leaving 16 bases between the germline ends. The CDR3 sequence is 18 residues long. Germline V gene lookup returns CDR1 SGHAT and CDR2 FQNNGV. The CDR3 DNA reads TGTGCCAGCAGCTTAGTTCCCTCTAGCGTAACCTCCTACAATGAGCAGTTCTTC. Translation gives CASSLVPSSVTSYNEQFF.

The chain has TRBV9 and TRBJ2-5; weak D call: TRBD1 (6 bases). The CDR3 contains 17 residues. CDR1 and CDR2 from the germline V gene are SGDLS and YYNGEE. Trimming removed 0 bases at V and 2 bases at J, with 17 bases between. CDR3 sequence (DNA): TGTGCCAGCAGCGTAGACCGTGTCGCAGGGGAACAAGAGACCCAGTACTTC. Protein: CASSVDRVAGEQETQYF.

This clone was seen only a few times. This specimen includes other DNA sequences encoding the same CDR3. V is TRBV5-1 and J is TRBJ2-1, with unresolved D. The CDR3 is made up of 13 amino acids. With 0 bases removed from V and 6 bases from J, the gap between germline ends came to 7 bases. The V gene's germline CDR1 is SGHRS and CDR2 YFSETQ. For the CDR3, the DNA is TGCGCCAGCAGCTTGGGTACAGTCAATGAGCAGTTCTTC. Amino acid sequence: CASSLGTVNEQFF.

J is TRBJ1-4 and V is TRBV7-9; no reliable D call. Trimming stripped 1 base from V and 3 bases from J, with 9 bases between. CDR1 and CDR2 (germline): SEHNR, FQNEAQ (reference sequence). The length of the CDR3 is 15 residues. This CDR3 reads CASSLVGVANEKLFF. CDR3 nucleotides: TGTGCCAGCAGCTTAGTCGGGGTTGCTAATGAAAAACTGTTTTTT.

The J gene is TRBJ2-5, the V gene TRBV19; 15 nucleotides agree with TRBD2. Germline CDR1 reads LNHDA; CDR2 reads SQIVND (reference sequence). The CDR3 contains 20 residues. Trimming removed 4 bases from V and 5 bases from J; junction bases left unmatched: 17. CDR3 coding DNA: TGTGCCAGTAGTAGTATCGGAGTGGGACTAGCGGGAGGCCCAGTGGAGACCCAGTACTTC. Translation: CASSSIGVGLAGGPVETQYF.

In this sample, this clone turned up once. The rearrangement links TRBV5-1 to TRBJ2-7, with TRBD1 identical over 10 bases. V lost 0 bases and J lost 5; bases outside the gene matches: 8. Germline V lookup: CDR1 SGHRS, CDR2 YFSETQ. The CDR3 consists of 16 residues. The CDR3 sequence is CASSLEFGTGVNEQYF. The CDR3 DNA reads TGCGCCAGCAGCTTGGAATTTGGGACAGGGGTCAACGAGCAGTACTTC.

The rearrangement joins TRBV7-9 to TRBJ2-2, with 8 nucleotides matching TRBD2. The V segment lost 5 bases and the J segment 0 bases; nucleotides outside the gene matches: 5. CDR3 length: 16 residues. The germline gives CDR1 SEHNR, CDR2 FQNEAQ (reference sequence). The CDR3 DNA reads TGTGCCAGCAGCCCACTAGCGGAAGCGAACACCGGGGAGCTGTTTTTT. Protein product: CASSPLAEANTGELFF.

V and J are TRBV11-3 and TRBJ2-5, with D possibly TRBD2 on 5 matching bases. V lost 5 bases and J lost 5, with 15 bases in between. Germline values: CDR1 SGHNT, CDR2 YENEEA. CDR3 length equals 14 residues. This CDR3 is CASSRGGPGETQYF. The CDR3 DNA reads as TGTGCCAGCAGCCGGGGTGGGCCGGGGGAGACCCAGTACTTC.

This clone occurred once. In DNA, the CDR3 is TGTGCCAGCAGCTCGCGACAGGGCGCTAATGAAAAACTGTTTTTT. It encodes CASSSRQGANEKLFF. The V gene is TRBV7-9, the J gene TRBJ1-4; the match to TRBD1 covers 7 bases. The CDR3 runs to 15 residues. V dropped 4 bases and J dropped 3; count of bases not matched to a gene: 5. The germline V gene encodes CDR1 SEHNR and CDR2 FQNEAQ (reference sequence).

The chain carries TRBV2 and TRBJ2-3, with 9 bases lining up with TRBD2. The V and J ends lost 3 bases and 1 base, in that order; junction bases with no gene match: 5. The CDR3 loop spans 16 amino acids. Germline CDR1 SNHLY, CDR2 FYNNEI. The CDR3 DNA reads TGTGCCAGCAGTGAGGTAGCGGGAGTACGCACAGATACGCAGTATTTT. This sequence encodes CASSEVAGVRTDTQYF.

This clone was observed once. At the DNA level, this CDR3 is encoded by other sequences in the same sample as well. The V gene is TRBV19, the J gene TRBJ2-1; TRBD1 matches at 10 bases. V was pared by 4 bases and J by 6 bases, with 6 bases of the junction left unmatched. CDR3 length equals 15 residues. Per the germline V gene, CDR1 is LNHDA and CDR2 is SQIVND (reference sequence). CDR3 nucleotides: TGTGCCAGTAGTACCGGGACAGGGGTGGGCAATGAGCAGTTCTTC. It is translated as CASSTGTGVGNEQFF.

This sequence joins TRBV3-1 (or the pseudogene TRBV3-2) and TRBJ1-2, with no clear D. CDR3 length: 16 residues. The V and J ends lost 4 bases and 4 bases respectively, with 19 bases between them. In germline, CDR1 is LGHDT, CDR2 YNNKEL (reference sequence). The DNA for the CDR3 is TGTGCCAGCAGCCCACCCGGCGTCGGGTTTCGCTATGGCTACACCTTC. This codes for CASSPPGVGFRYGYTF.

V and J are TRBV5-1 and TRBJ1-2; D might be TRBD1 (5 bases). The CDR3 sequence is 14 residues long. Germline CDR1 reads SGHRS; CDR2 reads YFSETQ. V lost 0 bases and J 7 bases, leaving 13 bases between the germline ends. The CDR3 DNA reads TGCGCCAGCAGCTTGGTTGCAGGGAAGGGTGGCTACACCTTC. Protein: CASSLVAGKGGYTF.

V gene TRBV18 combines with J gene TRBJ2-2, with D possibly TRBD1 on 7 matching bases. Trimming removed 3 bases at V and 2 bases at J, with 16 bases between. CDR1 is KGHSH and CDR2 is LQKENI in the germline V gene. The CDR3 has 17 amino acids. Here the CDR3 DNA reads TGTGCCAGCTCACCTATGGAGGGGGCCAGTAACACCGGGGAGCTGTTTTTT. Translated, it gives CASSPMEGASNTGELFF.

J is TRBJ2-3 and V is TRBV5-1; maybe TRBD2 (6 bases). Trimming removed 4 bases at V and 2 bases at J, with 14 bases between. From germline, CDR1 is SGHRS and CDR2 YFSETQ. The CDR3 extends over 15 amino acids. In DNA, the CDR3 is TGCGCCAGCAGCGGTTGGGGGGAGACCACAGATACGCAGTATTTT. Its protein product is CASSGWGETTDTQYF.

V gene TRBV13 combines with J gene TRBJ1-6, with 7 bases matching TRBD1. Trimming took 0 bases from V and 7 from J; bases not matched to a gene: 6. Germline V gene lookup returns CDR1 PRHDT and CDR2 FYEKMQ (reference sequence). This CDR3 region has 16 residues. The CDR3 coding sequence is TGTGCCAGCAGCTTAGGTGCGGGACAGCGGAATTCACCCCTCCACTTT. This codes for CASSLGAGQRNSPLHF.

This sequence joins TRBV18 and TRBJ2-4, with D possibly being TRBD1 (5 bases). In germline, CDR1 is KGHSH, CDR2 LQKENI. CDR3 length equals 17 residues. Trimming removed 3 bases from V and 1 base from J, with 16 bases in between. The CDR3 DNA follows: TGTGCCAGCTCACCTCAACAGGCCGGAGCCGCCAAAAACATTCAGTACTTC. Translated, it gives CASSPQQAGAAKNIQYF.

The chain carries TRBV23-1 and TRBJ2-7, with D maybe TRBD2 (6 bases). TRBV23-1 has ORF status, its function being uncertain. This CDR3 has 17 amino acids. Trimming left V 4 bases short and J 5 bases short, with 24 bases between. CDR3 loop: CASSLKAARDSRHEQYF. The CDR3 nucleotides read TGCGCCAGCAGTCTAAAAGCCGCCCGGGACTCGCGGCACGAGCAGTACTTC.

The CDR3 reads CAWSVGGGNTEAFF. The CDR3 bases are TGTGCCTGGAGTGTCGGTGGAGGGAACACTGAAGCTTTCTTT. The chain combines TRBV30 with TRBJ1-1; D is undetermined. Looked up from germline, CDR1 is GTSNPN and CDR2 is SVGIG (reference sequence). The germline V and J ends were trimmed by 0 bases and 1 base, with 9 bases remaining between them. This CDR3 contains 14 residues.